This T cell receptor beta chain was sequenced for a study of blood T cell repertoires in COVID-19 (dated by TCRdb to the early 2020s). About the full investigation: Samples from collaborators originated in the United States, Italy and Spain and spanned both the acute and convalescent phases of COVID-19. HLA class I and class II types, where available, came from metadata supplied by the sample provider rather than from assay-based typing. The samples were drawn from the first 160 participants of the ongoing ImmuneRACE study and from 1,254 subjects provided by 6 global collaborators. The sample metadata nearly always contained a de-identified subject ID, COVID-19 status, age in years and sex. The dataset comprised deeply sampled blood TCRbeta repertoires from subjects exposed to, actively infected with, or recovered from COVID-19. The prospective study material was composed of cDNA or gDNA derived from T cells, B-cell-depleted T cells, or PBMCs. The repertoires were released in a freely available public database meant as a resource for research on the immune response to SARS-CoV-2. Broader findings and caveats from the paper: Clinical and demographic metadata were provided uncurated, with the amount varying by source and participant.

CDR3 length: 12 amino acids, cysteine to phenylalanine. Kept here is only the CDR3 DNA, which spans 36 bases and is read in frame from base 1. The germline V gene (reference sequence) gives CDR1 as SEHNR and CDR2 as FQNEAQ. V loses 3 bases, J loses 7 bases, and the germline ends lie 6 bases apart. Regarding this clone: This receptor's antigen is unknown. No base qualities exist here, and no much larger clone lies one base off it.

TCRbeta CDR3 regions were amplified from genomic DNA by means of the immunoSEQ Assay, a bias-controlled multiplex PCR. Turning to the authors' computational methods: The number of nucleated cells in each sample was estimated by amplification of reference gene primers within the assay. To quantify the absolute abundance of each unique TCRbeta CDR3 rearrangement, sequence reads were collapsed and filtered. For each sample, productive Simpson clonality was calculated as the square root of Simpson's diversity index over productive rearrangements. As stored in TCRdb, this immuneACCESS dataset retains in-frame rearrangements with V and J assigned. A fraction of the clones does not appear; measured against another copy, unresolved V genes explain less than half of the discrepancy, and the remainder lacks a known reason. V and J calls and clone size are given by that table; D and trimming were obtained from the DNA. The sample yields 270,000 or so clones; approximately 84% were counted once. The ten largest clonotypes hold roughly 1.6% of the sample.

One collaborating source in Seattle enrolled patients during active infection and followed them longitudinally through the course of disease. The collaborating institutions used their own protocols to collect whole blood in K2EDTA tubes. For TCRbeta analysis, collaborators shipped samples as frozen whole blood, isolated PBMCs, or DNA extracted from either of those sample types. In this chain, TRBV7-9 is recombined with TRBJ2-2; the D segment cannot be called with confidence. The specimen was peripheral blood. This clonotype originated in a human donor with COVID-19, enrolled during active disease. The donor label of this sample is uncertain. The CDR3: CASSFGDGELFF. The DNA is as follows: TGTGCCAGCAGCTTCGGTGACGGGGAGCTGTTTTTT.